The sequence of this T cell receptor (beta chain) was determined in a study of human T cells and chemical hapten exposure (dated by TCRdb to 2020 to 2023). Looking at the study overall: For sensitization, 2% DPC in acetone was applied to a roughly 2 cm by roughly 2 cm area of upper inner arm skin. The libraries were sequenced as a pool, and the TCR yield per sample differed mostly because of small variations in library volumes within the pool. The mostly female patient cohort included alopecia areata with under or over 50% scalp involvement, alopecia totalis and alopecia universalis. Blood samples were taken from patients before sensitization (week 0) and then at 2, 6 and about 24 weeks after DPC sensitization. Around 29 alopecia patients provided blood for TCR sequencing at one to four time points (pre-sensitization, 2, 6 and 24 weeks). Patch tests used Finn chambers with 0.01% DPC on the upper back, scored after 6 days by International Contact Dermatitis Research Group standards. The study tracked peripheral blood TCR repertoire changes in vivo during primary and secondary sensitization to the hapten diphenylcyclopropenone (DPC) in alopecia patients. Throughout the roughly 25-week study period, patients were also given weekly therapeutic DPC doses on the scalp. Paper-wide results and their limitations: A positive correlation was found between the number of PT1 expanded TCRs and patch test score, with significance reached at thresholds 8, 16 and 32 but not 4. Because all patients had alopecia, a presumed autoimmune disease, the immune response of the patients might differ from that of healthy individuals. Expanded TCRs formed significantly more large CDR3 similarity clusters than pre-sensitization or healthy control sets, consistent with antigen-driven responses. Repeated subsampling changed both the strength of the expansion versus patch-test correlation and the threshold at which the correlation became significant. No change with DPC sensitization was found in the number of TCRs above 1 in 1000 frequency, and no evidence of global repertoire structure alterations was found.

Library generation was performed with RACE. Sequencing was carried out with a NextSeq 500. During library preparation, unique molecular identifiers were attached to individual cDNA molecules so that TCRs could be counted quantitatively and reproducibly. For every blood RNA sample, sequencing covered both the TCR alpha and TCR beta chains. As for how the authors treated the data: A median of roughly 98,000 TCRs per sample was observed, with a range of roughly 20,000 to 750,000. The Decombinator software suite was used to annotate the V, J and CDR3 of the TCR reads. For the PS versus PT1 abundance plots, all samples were subsampled to the same number of TCRs (28,000). TCRs were defined as expanded if absent before sensitization and observed at least eight times at the 2-week time point. Starting from the raw public reads, TCRdb applied fastp trimming at Q25, assembled clones with MiXCR and retained in-frame beta chains. Each record represents a unique CDR3 protein, reported with the most common genes and DNA among its rows. The V and J calls shown here were made by TCRdb, not taken from the authors' results. The sample table records 190,000 or so distinct CDR3 sequences; approximately 29% of these occur just once. The top ten clones comprise roughly 3% of the sample.

This clonotype occurred a few times. Its antigen has not been determined. Nothing much larger sits one base from this clone, and base qualities are not available. Germline trimming: 3 bases from V, 3 bases from J; junction bases outside gene matches: 15. From the cysteine up to the phenylalanine, the CDR3 has a length of 18 residues. CDR3 DNA is the only sequence kept; it has 54 bases, read in frame from the first base. CDR1 and CDR2 were assigned from the germline V gene as KGHSH and LQKENI. In light of the paper, this sample's time point label describes: pre-sensitization, week 0. The treatment or condition label of this sample denotes: therapeutic diphenylcyclopropenone sensitization with weekly scalp DPC. At every patch-test visit, the blood draw took place before the patch test was put on. Patients were considered eligible if aged 18 to 70, diagnosed with alopecia and deemed suitable for DPC therapy, and patients were excluded if pregnant. Unfractionated whole blood was collected in Tempus Blood RNA tubes, and total RNA was extracted from that blood.

The specimen comprised whole blood, sampled in connection with sensitization to the hapten diphenylcyclopropenone (DPC). The TCR was taken from a woman aged 30 to 39 with alopecia areata. Some clones in this sample may be carry-over from other donors' samples. The sequence is built from TRBV18 and TRBJ2-7, with 9 middle bases fitting TRBD2. The CDR3 reads as follows: CASSPRRQTSGEIYEQYF. The nucleotides are TGTGCCAGCTCACCGCGACGTCAGACTAGCGGAGAAATCTACGAGCAGTACTTC. The full variable domain, with segments outside the CDR3 supplied by the reference TRBV18 and TRBJ2-7 proteins, appears as NAGVMQNPRHLVRRRGQEARLRCSPMKGHSHVYWYRQLPEEGLKFMVYLQKENIIDESGMPKERFSAEFPKEGPSILRIQQVVRGDSAAYFCASSPRRQTSGEIYEQYFGPGTRLTVT.